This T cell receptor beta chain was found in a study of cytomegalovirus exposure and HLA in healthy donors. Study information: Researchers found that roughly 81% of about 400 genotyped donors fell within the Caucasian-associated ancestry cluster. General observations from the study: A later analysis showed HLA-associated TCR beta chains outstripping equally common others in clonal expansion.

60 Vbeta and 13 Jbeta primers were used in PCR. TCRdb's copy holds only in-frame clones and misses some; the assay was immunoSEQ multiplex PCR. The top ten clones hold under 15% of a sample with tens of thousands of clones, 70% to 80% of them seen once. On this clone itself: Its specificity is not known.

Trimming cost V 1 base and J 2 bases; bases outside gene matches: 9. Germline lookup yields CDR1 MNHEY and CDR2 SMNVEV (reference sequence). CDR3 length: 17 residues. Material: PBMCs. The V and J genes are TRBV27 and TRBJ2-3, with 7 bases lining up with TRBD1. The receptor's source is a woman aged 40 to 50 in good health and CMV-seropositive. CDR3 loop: CASSLLGTGADTDTQYF. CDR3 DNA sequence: TGTGCCAGCAGTTTATTGGGTACAGGGGCCGACACAGATACGCAGTATTTT.